This TCR beta chain comes out of a study of tumor and adjacent non-tumor tissue in lung cancer. Study-level results: Compared with tumor, normal lung showed significantly lower TCR diversity.

TCRbeta libraries were built with three rounds of nested PCR, modified from ARM-PCR. Each CDR3 protein is one row after TCRdb ran MiXCR on the multiplex PCR reads. Of 120,000 or so distinct CDR3 sequences listed, roughly 64% are singletons. RNA was extracted from bulk tissue without any cell sorting. CDR3 length: 14 residues. CDR1 SGHAT and CDR2 FQNNGV come from the germline V gene. About this clonotype itself: Its matching antigen is unknown. The junction differs from germline at one of its ends, possibly a read error.

What was sequenced was lung tumor tissue. This chain links TRBV11-2 with TRBJ2-5; either TRBD1 or TRBD2 may supply D (7 bases each). This sequence was found in a man younger than 40 with non-small cell lung cancer. The CDR3 spells CASRLVPGGESQYF. For the CDR3, the DNA is TGTGCCAGCAGATTAGTCCCAGGGGGGGAGAGCCAGTACTTC.